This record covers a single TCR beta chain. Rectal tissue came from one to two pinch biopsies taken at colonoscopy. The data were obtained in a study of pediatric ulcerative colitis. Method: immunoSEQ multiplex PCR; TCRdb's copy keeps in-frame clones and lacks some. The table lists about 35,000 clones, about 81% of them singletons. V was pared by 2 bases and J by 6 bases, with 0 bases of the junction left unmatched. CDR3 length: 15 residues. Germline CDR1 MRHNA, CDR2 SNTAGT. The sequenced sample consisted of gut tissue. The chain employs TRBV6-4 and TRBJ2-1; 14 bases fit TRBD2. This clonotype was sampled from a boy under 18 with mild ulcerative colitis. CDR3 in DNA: TGTGCCAGCAGTGACGGACTAGCGGGGGGCAATGAGCAGTTCTTC. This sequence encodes CASSDGLAGGNEQFF.